The entry that follows covers one T cell receptor beta chain sequence. Its binding antigen is unknown. Base qualities were left out, and no much larger clone turns up one base away. These data come from a study of CD8 T cells in Susac syndrome (dated by TCRdb to the late 2010s). Some background on the complete study: Of the Susac syndrome patients who were sequenced, five or six had clinically active disease and eight were in clinical remission. At the time of blood withdrawal, Susac syndrome patients were either therapy-naive, taking corticosteroids (with some also receiving IVIg), or on IVIg alone. Whether CD8+ T cell activation and differentiation in Susac syndrome was antigen driven was tested using repertoire sequencing. Clonality of the CD8+ T cell repertoire was compared between eleven to twelve healthy donors, about 14 Susac syndrome patients and about 15 multiple sclerosis patients. What the study reported, not specific to this receptor: Around 15 Susac-specific public clones were identified in the total CD8+ repertoire, and five Susac-specific public clones were identified in the CD8+ TEMRA repertoire. Clonal expansion was observed in Susac syndrome CD8+ repertoires, with the highest expansion in CD8+ TEMRA cells and greater expansion in clinically active than in remitting patients. The number of individuals in the TCR sequencing and HLA analysis was recognized as being relatively small.

Peripheral blood CD8+ and CD4+ T cells from healthy donors, Susac syndrome patients and multiple sclerosis patients were profiled using high-throughput TCR beta sequencing. The Susac syndrome patients fulfilled recently defined diagnostic criteria for either definite or probable disease. Bulk CD8+ and CD4+ T cells were purified by magnetic negative isolation, whereas CD8+ TEMRA cells were enriched by FACS. Blood was collected in EDTA tubes and processed within 24 hours, with PBMCs isolated through density gradient centrifugation. PBMCs intended for TCR sequencing were cryopreserved in liquid nitrogen and thawed later in a water bath at 37 degrees C. A purity of at least 90% was achieved for sorted or isolated CD4+, CD8+ and CD8+ TEMRA cells. RNA was extracted using the RNeasy kit, and about 0.45 to 1 microgram was reverse transcribed with random hexamers. The immunoSEQ multiplex PCR assay, covering 54 Vbeta and 13 Jbeta segments, was used to amplify TCR beta CDR3 regions. To correct PCR amplification bias, a synthetic template baseline was used for both primer optimization and computational correction. For the original study's pipeline: Reads were annotated to V, D and J genes per IMGT and analyzed with immunoSEQ Analyzer, keeping only productive sequences. Clonality was calculated as one minus the Shannon entropy normalized by log2 of the number of productive unique sequences. For each patient and control, public and private clones were evaluated among the 100 most prevalent clones. Clones were defined as Susac-specific when absent from the healthy and MS cohorts, from 1,000 to 1,100 published viral clones and from other ImmuneACCESS disease sequences. TCRdb passed the public sequencing reads through fastp at Q25 and MiXCR, retaining productive beta sequences. Every entry covers one CDR3 protein and lists the most common genes and DNA from its rows. The V and J calls and clone size come from TCRdb's table, not from the authors' own analysis. This sample holds about 85,000 distinct CDR3 sequences; around 93% were observed only once. The ten biggest clones cover 0.4% to 0.5% of the sample.

V loses 6 bases, J loses 2 bases, and the germline ends lie 4 bases apart. The CDR3 runs 12 amino acids, cysteine and phenylalanine included. The only DNA kept is the CDR3, 36 bases in frame from the first base. What was sequenced was CD8+ T cells from PBMCs. The sequence was collected from a human donor with Susac syndrome. The V and J genes are TRBV12-3 or TRBV12-4 and TRBJ2-2, with an unclear D gene assignment. The nucleotide sequence reads TGTGCCAGCAGCCAAAACACCGGGGAGCTGTTTTTT. It encodes CASSQNTGELFF.